Listed below are T cell receptor beta chains from one sample, sequenced in a study of T cell responses to AZD1222 COVID-19 vaccine. The assay was immunoSEQ multiplex PCR, and TCRdb's table has in-frame clones only and misses some. The profile shows about 140,000 clones, 80% to 95% of them singletons. This sample comprised peripheral blood, obtained on day 0 of AZD1222 vaccination. These receptors all stem from an adult in good health. CDR3s include the opening cysteine and the closing phenylalanine or tryptophan. D genes are given only for firm matches. Not every row has a clone size; where given, it reads once, few, many or a size class.

-	TRBV7-3	-	TRBJ1-3	17	TGTGCCAGCAGCTTAGGCCCCATGGGGCAGAGTGGAAACACCATATATTTT	CASSLGPMGQSGNTIYF
-	TRBV4-3	-	TRBJ2-2	14	TGCGCCAGCAGCCAAGTGGAGGGGACCGGGGAGCTGTTTTTT	CASSQVEGTGELFF
-	TRBV18	-	TRBJ1-1	12	TGTGCCAGCTCACCGGGCAACACTGAAGCTTTCTTT	CASSPGNTEAFF
-	TRBV11-3	-	TRBJ2-3	15	TGTGCCAGCAGCACGGGACCGGGGTGGGCAGATACGCAGTATTTT	CASSTGPGWADTQYF
-	TRBV7-2	-	TRBJ1-1	13	TGTGCCAGCAGCCCCTTTCGGAACACTGAAGCTTTCTTT	CASSPFRNTEAFF
-	TRBV27	-	TRBJ1-5	14	TGTGCCAGCAGTTCCCGGGGGGGGGCTCAGCCCCAGCATTTT	CASSSRGGAQPQHF
-	TRBV27	-	TRBJ2-7	17	TGTGCCAGCAGTTTGGGGGGGGCAGGGGACTACTCCTACGAGCAGTACTTC	CASSLGGAGDYSYEQYF
-	TRBV9	-	TRBJ2-1	14	TGTGCCAGCAGCGTAGAAAAGGGGGTAAATGAGCAGTTCTTC	CASSVEKGVNEQFF
-	TRBV24-1	-	TRBJ2-4	15	TGTGCCACCAGTGAAACTGGGGGAGCCAAAAACATTCAGTACTTC	CATSETGGAKNIQYF
TRBD1	TRBV19	-	TRBJ1-2	14	TGTGCCGGTACCCTCAGGGGGGGTGTAGATGGCTACACCTTC	CAGTLRGGVDGYTF
-	TRBV20-1	once	TRBJ1-4	11	TGCAGTGCTAGTCGGGGTGAAAAACTGTTTTTT	CSASRGEKLFF
TRBD1	TRBV6-5	-	TRBJ2-7	15	TGTGCCAGCACCCCACAGGGGAGCCTTGTCTACGAGCAGTACTTC	CASTPQGSLVYEQYF
-	TRBV24-1	-	TRBJ2-2	17	TGTGCCACCAGTGACCCGACCCGGGCAATGGACACCGGGGAGCTGTTTTTT	CATSDPTRAMDTGELFF
-	TRBV10-1	-	TRBJ1-4	13	TGCGCCAGCAGTGAGTCCGGGTCGGGGTTGCTGTTTTTT	CASSESGSGLLFF
-	TRBV6-1	-	TRBJ1-3	15	TGTGCCAGCAGTGAGGGCAGGAGCTCTGGAAACACCATATATTTT	CASSEGRSSGNTIYF
-	TRBV30	-	TRBJ1-6	14	TGTGCCTGGAGTAACGAGGATTATAATTCACCCCTCCACTTT	CAWSNEDYNSPLHF
-	TRBV19	-	TRBJ1-2	15	TGTGCCAGTAGTATAGTGGACAGTTCTAACTATGGCTACACCTTC	CASSIVDSSNYGYTF
-	TRBV7-9	-	TRBJ1-2	15	TGTGCCAGCAGCCCCCCCCAGATAGCTAACTATGGCTACACCTTC	CASSPPQIANYGYTF
-	TRBV9	-	TRBJ1-3	18	TGTGCCAGCAGCGTAGCTCCGGGGGTCGAGGGGTTGGGAAACACCATATATTTT	CASSVAPGVEGLGNTIYF
-	TRBV2	once	TRBJ1-1	10	TGTGCCAGCGCCCGCACTGAAGCTTTCTTT	CASARTEAFF
-	TRBV27	-	TRBJ1-4	14	TGTGCCAGCAGTTTACAGGGTTTGAAGGAAAAACTGTTTTTT	CASSLQGLKEKLFF
TRBD1	TRBV6-2/TRBV6-3	-	TRBJ2-7	16	TGTGCCAGCAGTCACGACAGGGACAGGGCCTCCTACGAGCAGTACTTC	CASSHDRDRASYEQYF
-	TRBV28	-	TRBJ2-2	15	TGTGCCAGCAGTTTGGGTGCCCTGGGGACCGGGGAGCTGTTTTTT	CASSLGALGTGELFF
-	TRBV10-1	-	TRBJ2-1	13	TGCGCCAGCAGTGAGTCCCCATACAATGAGCAGTTCTTC	CASSESPYNEQFF
-	TRBV27	-	TRBJ2-7	13	TGTGCCAGCAGTTTGGGCACGAAAAACGAGCAGTACTTC	CASSLGTKNEQYF